This T cell receptor beta chain was sequenced for a study of cytomegalovirus exposure and HLA in healthy donors. Turning to the study itself: Out of 150 million to 200 million T cells, an earlier analysis found 117 million unique TCR beta sequences in total.

To note about this clone: Its antigen is undetermined.

PCR amplification relied on 60 Vbeta primers (plus 13 Jbeta primers). This table comes from immunoSEQ multiplex PCR, and its TCRdb copy is limited to in-frame clones, with some not included. The record lists 200,000 or so clones, of which the ten most abundant hold less than 0.85%. Study-level results: The study reported that TCR beta sequences accurately predicted HLA-A and HLA-B alleles in most subjects.

Trimming at V came to 5 bases and at J to 4 bases, leaving 6 bases not matched to a gene. This CDR3 contains 15 residues. The germline V gene encodes CDR1 SGHTA and CDR2 FQGNSA. The clonotype was recovered from a boy under 18 in good health and CMV-seronegative. Sequenced sample: PBMCs. The genes are TRBV7-2 and TRBJ1-2; 11 bases are shared with TRBD1. The CDR3 DNA sequence: TGTGCCAGCAGCCCCGCCGGGACAGGGGGCTATGGCTACACCTTC. Amino acid sequence: CASSPAGTGGYGYTF.